These 21 T cell receptor beta chains were all obtained from the same sample, sequenced in a study of blood T cells in healthy people across ages (dated by TCRdb to between 2014 and 2017). Receptor amplification or capture employed 5' RACE. A second roughly 7 to 11 cycle PCR used a sample-barcoded 5' primer and a J-beta primer mix. The public reads were run again by TCRdb, first through fastp at Q25 and then through MiXCR, and only productive beta chains were kept. One record per CDR3 amino acid sequence lists the most common genes and DNA. Here the sample has over 1,500,000 distinct CDR3 sequences; about 39% occur a single time. The top ten hold 20% to 25% of the sample. Input material: blood. These receptors all come from a human donor in good health.

A remark on this clonotype: The junction does not match germline at one end; this may be a read error. The gene calls are TRBV20-1 and TRBJ2-2, with a possible D match to TRBD2 (5 bases). Germline V gives CDR1 DFQATT, CDR2 SNEGSKA (reference sequence). This CDR3 comprises 15 residues. CDR3 DNA: TGCAGTGCTGGCCCCCTGGGGAGTAACGCCGGGGAGTTGTTTTTT. Protein product: CSAGPLGSNAGELFF.

This chain uses TRBV6-5 with TRBJ2-3, with 9 bases aligning to TRBD2. The CDR3 spans 16 residues. CDR1 and CDR2 (germline): MNHEY, SVGAGI. J was trimmed by 3 bases and V by 7 bases; bases with no gene match: 11. The CDR3 spells CASTRRAGGSTDTQYF. The CDR3 coding sequence is TGTGCCAGCACCAGACGAGCGGGGGGTTCGACAGATACGCAGTATTTT.

The sample holds many counts of this clonotype. Written as DNA, the CDR3 is TGTGCCAGCAGCTACGCTCTCAATGAGCAGTTCTTC. Its translation: CASSYALNEQFF. V is TRBV7-8 and J is TRBJ2-1; no firm D call. V was pared by 4 bases and J by 6 bases, with 7 bases between. The germline V gene has CDR1 SGHVS and CDR2 FQNEAQ. The length of the CDR3 is 12 residues.

This clonotype showed up just a few times. J is TRBJ2-1 and V is TRBV29-1; D is unclear. CDR3 length: 15 residues. V lost 6 bases and J lost 0, with 15 bases in between. Germline CDR1 is SQVTM and CDR2 is ANQGSEA. CDR3 DNA: TGCAGCGTAGTCAGCCGGCTGAGCTCCTACAATGAGCAGTTCTTC. Residues: CSVVSRLSSYNEQFF.

This chain uses TRBV6-5 with TRBJ1-4; D is undetermined. Deletions cut 6 bases from V and 0 bases from J, with 11 bases between. Per the germline V gene, CDR1 is MNHEY and CDR2 is SVGAGI. CDR3 length: 15 residues. CDR3 residues: CASSPLWSTNEKLFF. For the CDR3, the DNA is TGTGCCAGCAGCCCACTATGGTCAACTAATGAAAAACTGTTTTTT.

This clonotype was seen only a few times. The chain is built from TRBV6-2 or TRBV6-3 and TRBJ1-6; tentative D call: TRBD1 (5 bases). V lost 2 bases and J lost 0, with 11 bases in between. CDR1 is MNHEY, CDR2 SVGEGT, per germline. This CDR3 contains 17 residues. CDR3 protein: CASSYPSTVSYNSPLHF. As DNA, the CDR3 is TGTGCCAGCAGTTACCCGTCGACAGTCTCCTATAATTCACCCCTCCACTTT.

The chain employs TRBV7-2 and TRBJ2-7; D unresolved. Germline CDR1 reads SGHTA; CDR2 reads FQGNSA. The CDR3 sequence is 15 residues long. V was trimmed by 0 bases and J by 2 bases, leaving 11 bases between them. Here the CDR3 DNA reads TGTGCCAGCAGCTTAGCTCTAGGCAGTGCCTACGAGCAGTACTTC. Encoded protein: CASSLALGSAYEQYF.

This clonotype was observed a few times. The rearrangement links TRBV3-1 to TRBJ1-2; 9 bases line up with TRBD1. Germline trimming cut 4 bases from V and 3 bases from J; bases unmatched to any gene: 15. CDR1 and CDR2 (germline): LGHDT, YNNKEL (reference sequence). This CDR3 is built from 18 residues. Here the CDR3 reads CASSPKPGQGGFDYGYTF. In DNA, the CDR3 is TGTGCCAGCAGCCCAAAGCCGGGACAGGGAGGGTTTGACTATGGCTACACCTTC.

The chain carries TRBV5-1 and TRBJ2-7; TRBD2 matches 7 bases. The CDR3 has 14 residues. Germline loops: CDR1 SGHRS, CDR2 YFSETQ. Germline trimming cut 3 bases from V and 2 bases from J; bases unmatched to any gene: 5. CDR3 amino acids: CASSSSGKTYEQYF. The DNA of the CDR3 is TGCGCCAGCAGCTCCAGCGGGAAGACCTACGAGCAGTACTTC.

V usage is TRBV29-1 and J usage is TRBJ2-5; D is possibly TRBD1 (6 bases). Trimming took 6 bases from V and 11 from J, leaving 25 bases between them. This CDR3 has 14 residues. The germline V gene encodes CDR1 SQVTM and CDR2 ANQGSEA. CDR3 DNA: TGCAGCGTCGTCGACAGGAATAGAGGGGATGAGCAGTACTTC. Protein product: CSVVDRNRGDEQYF.

The chain couples TRBV9 to TRBJ2-1; D gene unclear. Trimming took 0 bases from V and 9 from J, leaving 10 bases between them. This CDR3 spans 13 amino acids. CDR1 is SGDLS and CDR2 is YYNGEE in the germline V gene. The chain's CDR3 is CASSVAMAAEQFF. The CDR3 nucleotides are TGTGCCAGCAGCGTAGCTATGGCAGCTGAGCAGTTCTTC.

This clonotype came up a few times. CDR3: CASSWYYNGYTF. In DNA, the CDR3 is TGTGCCAGCAGCTGGTATTACAATGGCTACACCTTC. The chain couples TRBV7-9 to TRBJ1-2, with D unclear. V was shortened by 4 bases and J by 6 bases, with 9 bases between the two germline ends. Germline CDR1 SEHNR, CDR2 FQNEAQ (reference sequence). The CDR3 is 12 amino acids.

The chain employs TRBV6-5 and TRBJ1-2; 7 bases are shared with TRBD1. V lost 2 bases, J lost 4 bases, and 10 bases stayed unmatched. This CDR3 has 16 amino acids. The V gene's germline CDR1 is MNHEY and CDR2 SVGAGI. The CDR3 here is CASSYQRTGAGYGYTF. CDR3 in DNA: TGTGCCAGCAGTTACCAGAGGACAGGAGCGGGCTATGGCTACACCTTC.

The V gene is TRBV27, the J gene TRBJ2-1, with 8 bases aligning to TRBD2. The CDR3 extends over 17 amino acids. Germline lookup yields CDR1 MNHEY and CDR2 SMNVEV (reference sequence). The V and J ends lost 6 bases and 4 bases, in that order; junction bases with no gene match: 14. The CDR3 sequence is CASSTPTLAGGYNEQFF. The CDR3 region has the DNA TGTGCCAGCAGCACTCCAACCCTCGCGGGGGGATACAATGAGCAGTTCTTC.

This clonotype turned up a few times. The rearrangement joins TRBV2 to TRBJ2-7; 9 bases are shared with TRBD1. Gene TRBJ2-5 matches the end of the DNA better, so the J call may be wrong. This CDR3 contains 15 residues. The germline V gene encodes CDR1 SNHLY and CDR2 FYNNEI. This chain's CDR3 is CASSGGQGLWETQYF. CDR3 bases: TGTGCCAGCAGCGGAGGACAGGGGCTGTGGGAGACCCAGTACTTC.

The table lists this clonotype with a few counts. The chain combines TRBV4-3 with TRBJ2-3; tentative D call: TRBD2 (6 bases). Trimming took off 1 base at V and 0 bases at J, with 14 bases between the two ends. The CDR3 contains 17 residues. Per the germline V gene, CDR1 is LGHNA and CDR2 is YSLEER. The CDR3 DNA reads TGCGCCAGCAGCCAAGTACTAGCACCCCAGAGCACAGATACGCAGTATTTT. This encodes CASSQVLAPQSTDTQYF.

The chain couples TRBV9 to TRBJ1-2; no firm D call. This CDR3 comprises 15 residues. Trimming pared 0 bases from V and 6 bases from J, leaving 15 bases between. The germline CDR1 and CDR2 sequences are SGDLS and YYNGEE. CDR3 bases: TGTGCCAGCAGCGTAGTGTCCGGTTCGGTGGATGGCTACACCTTC. This gives the protein CASSVVSGSVDGYTF. Using reference TRBV9 and TRBJ1-2 for the parts outside the CDR3, the full variable domain is DSGVTQTPKHLITATGQRVTLRCSPRSGDLSVYWYQQSLDQGLQFLIQYYNGEERAKGNILERFSAQQFPDLHSELNLSSLELGDSALYFCASSVVSGSVDGYTFGSGTRLTVV.

This clonotype was seen a handful of times. The V call is TRBV12-3 or TRBV12-4, the J call TRBJ2-1; 10 bases are shared with TRBD2. V gave up 5 bases and J gave up 3 bases; unmatched junction bases: 16. The CDR3 covers 19 residues. In DNA form, the CDR3 reads TGTGCCAGCAGTCCTGAGACTAGCGGGTTTCCGAATCGCTACAATGAGCAGTTCTTC. Translating it yields CASSPETSGFPNRYNEQFF.

This clonotype was seen a handful of times. The V and J genes are TRBV29-1 and TRBJ2-4, with 7 bases lining up with TRBD2. The ends lost 7 bases at V and 13 bases at J; junction bases unmatched: 16. The germline V gene encodes CDR1 SQVTM and CDR2 ANQGSEA. The CDR3 has 13 residues. The CDR3 is CSGGGTGATEQYF. In DNA form, the CDR3 reads TGCAGCGGGGGGGGGACGGGAGCTACGGAGCAGTACTTC.

This chain connects TRBV7-9 to TRBJ2-1; D might be TRBD2 (6 bases). The DNA end is a closer match to TRBJ2-7, so the J assignment may be wrong. Germline assignment: CDR1 SEHNR and CDR2 FQNEAQ (reference sequence). The CDR3 runs to 18 residues. The chain's CDR3 is CASSAGRRRGSSYNEQYF. CDR3 sequence (DNA): TGTGCCAGCAGCGCCGGACGCCGCCGGGGGAGCTCCTACAATGAGCAGTACTTC.

The V gene is TRBV29-1, the J gene TRBJ2-5; possible D gene TRBD2, 6 bases. With 7 bases removed from V and 2 bases from J, the gap between germline ends came to 17 bases. This CDR3 contains 14 residues. Germline values: CDR1 SQVTM, CDR2 ANQGSEA. The CDR3 nucleotides are TGCAGCGCGGATGGAGGGGCGAATCAAGAGACCCAGTACTTC. Translated: CSADGGANQETQYF.